This T cell receptor (beta chain) stems from a study of T cell responses to AZD1222 COVID-19 vaccine. V was clipped by 1 base and J by 0 bases; unmatched bases: 2. Germline V gene data show CDR1 as SGHNT and CDR2 as YYREEE (reference sequence). The CDR3 loop spans 15 amino acids. Study results and caveats: Of the AZD1222 recipients, only five to seven were seropositive at baseline.

With respect to this clone: What it binds is unknown.

Sequencing was performed with immunoSEQ multiplex PCR; in TCRdb, only in-frame clones are kept and a portion is missing. The profile shows about 83,000 clones, more than 80% of them singletons. Source: peripheral blood, taken on day 0 of AZD1222 vaccination. V usage is TRBV5-4 and J usage is TRBJ1-1, with 8 bases aligning to TRBD1. The sequence was obtained from an adult in good health. Here the CDR3 DNA reads TGTGCCAGCAGCTTGTTGGGACAGGTGAACACTGAAGCTTTCTTT. It yields the protein CASSLLGQVNTEAFF.